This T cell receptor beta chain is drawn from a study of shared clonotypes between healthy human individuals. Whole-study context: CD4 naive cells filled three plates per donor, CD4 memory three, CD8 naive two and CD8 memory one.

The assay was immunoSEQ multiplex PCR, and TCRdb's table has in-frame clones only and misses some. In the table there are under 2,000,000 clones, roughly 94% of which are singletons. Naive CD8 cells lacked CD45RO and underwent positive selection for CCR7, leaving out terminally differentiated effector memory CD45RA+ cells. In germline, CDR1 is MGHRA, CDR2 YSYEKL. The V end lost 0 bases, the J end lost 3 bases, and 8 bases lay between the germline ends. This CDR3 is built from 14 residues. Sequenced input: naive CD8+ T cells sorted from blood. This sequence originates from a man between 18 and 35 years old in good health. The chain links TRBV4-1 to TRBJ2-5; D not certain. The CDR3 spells CASSQESRKETQYF. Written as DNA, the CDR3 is TGCGCCAGCAGCCAAGAATCGCGGAAAGAGACCCAGTACTTC.